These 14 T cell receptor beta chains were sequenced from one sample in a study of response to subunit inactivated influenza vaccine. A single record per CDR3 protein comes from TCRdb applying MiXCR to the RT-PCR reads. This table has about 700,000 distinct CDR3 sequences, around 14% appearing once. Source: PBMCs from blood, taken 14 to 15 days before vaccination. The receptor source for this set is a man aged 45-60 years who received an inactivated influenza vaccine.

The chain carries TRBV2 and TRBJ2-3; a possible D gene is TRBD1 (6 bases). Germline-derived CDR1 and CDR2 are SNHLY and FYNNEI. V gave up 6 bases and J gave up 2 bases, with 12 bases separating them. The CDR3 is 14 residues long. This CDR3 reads CASRDRLPTDTQYF. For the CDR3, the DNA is TGTGCCAGCAGGGACAGACTACCCACAGATACGCAGTATTTT. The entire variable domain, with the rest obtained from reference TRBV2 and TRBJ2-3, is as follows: EPEVTQTPSHQVTQMGQEVILRCVPISNHLYFYWYRQILGQKVEFLVSFYNNEISEKSEIFDDQFSVERPDGSNFTLKIRSTKLEDSAMYFCASRDRLPTDTQYFGPGTRLTVL.

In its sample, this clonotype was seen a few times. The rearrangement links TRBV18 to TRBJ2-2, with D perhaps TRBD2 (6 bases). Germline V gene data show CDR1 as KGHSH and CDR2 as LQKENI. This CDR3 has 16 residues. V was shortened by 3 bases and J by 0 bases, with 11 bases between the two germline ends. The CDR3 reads CASSPTGAANTGELFF. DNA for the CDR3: TGTGCCAGCTCACCTACGGGAGCGGCGAACACCGGGGAGCTGTTTTTT. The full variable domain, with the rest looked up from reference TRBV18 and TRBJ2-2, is NAGVMQNPRHLVRRRGQEARLRCSPMKGHSHVYWYRQLPEEGLKFMVYLQKENIIDESGMPKERFSAEFPKEGPSILRIQQVVRGDSAAYFCASSPTGAANTGELFFGEGSRLTVL.

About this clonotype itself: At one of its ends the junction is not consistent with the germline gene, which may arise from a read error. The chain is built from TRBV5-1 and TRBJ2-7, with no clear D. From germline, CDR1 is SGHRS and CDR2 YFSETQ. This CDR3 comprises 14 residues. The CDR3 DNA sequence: TGCGCCAGCACCTTGGCCAACGGTATCTACGAGCAGTACTTC. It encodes CASTLANGIYEQYF.

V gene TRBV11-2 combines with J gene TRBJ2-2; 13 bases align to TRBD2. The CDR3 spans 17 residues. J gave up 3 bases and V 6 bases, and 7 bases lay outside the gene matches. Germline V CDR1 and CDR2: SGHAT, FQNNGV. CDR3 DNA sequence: TGTGCCAGCAGTTCAGTGGGACTAGCGGGGTACACCGGGGAGCTGTTTTTT. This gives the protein CASSSVGLAGYTGELFF.

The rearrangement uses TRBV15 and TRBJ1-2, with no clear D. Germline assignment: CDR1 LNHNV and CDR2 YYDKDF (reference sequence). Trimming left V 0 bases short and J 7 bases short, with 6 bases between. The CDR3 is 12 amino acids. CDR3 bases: TGTGCCACCAGCAGAGATCCCACTGGCTACACCTTC. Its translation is CATSRDPTGYTF.

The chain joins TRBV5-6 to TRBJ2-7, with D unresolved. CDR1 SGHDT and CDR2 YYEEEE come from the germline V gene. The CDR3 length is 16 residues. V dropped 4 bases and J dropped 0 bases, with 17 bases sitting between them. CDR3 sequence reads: CASSRPGQAPSYEQYF. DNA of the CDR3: TGTGCCAGCAGCCGTCCGGGCCAAGCCCCCTCCTACGAGCAGTACTTC.

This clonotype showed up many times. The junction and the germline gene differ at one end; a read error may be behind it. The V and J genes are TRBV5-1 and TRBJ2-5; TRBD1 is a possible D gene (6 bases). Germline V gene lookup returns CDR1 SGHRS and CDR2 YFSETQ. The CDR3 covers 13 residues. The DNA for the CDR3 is TGTGCCAGCAGTATCGACAGGCAAGAGACCCAGTACTTC. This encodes CASSIDRQETQYF.

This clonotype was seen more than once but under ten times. In DNA form, the CDR3 reads TGTGCCAGCAGCTTTAGTCAGGGGCCGCTCAACACCGGGGAGCTGTTTTTT. This codes for CASSFSQGPLNTGELFF. The rearrangement links TRBV7-2 to TRBJ2-2; possible D gene TRBD1, 6 bases. In germline, CDR1 is SGHTA, CDR2 FQGNSA. V gave up 3 bases and J gave up 2 bases, with 16 bases separating them. CDR3 length: 17 residues.

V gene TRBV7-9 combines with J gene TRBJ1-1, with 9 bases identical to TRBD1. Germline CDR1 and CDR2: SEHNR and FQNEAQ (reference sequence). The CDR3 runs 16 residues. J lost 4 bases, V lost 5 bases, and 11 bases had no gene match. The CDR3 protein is CASSRIYRGQITEAFF. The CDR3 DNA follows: TGTGCCAGCAGCCGGATCTACAGGGGGCAGATCACTGAAGCTTTCTTT.

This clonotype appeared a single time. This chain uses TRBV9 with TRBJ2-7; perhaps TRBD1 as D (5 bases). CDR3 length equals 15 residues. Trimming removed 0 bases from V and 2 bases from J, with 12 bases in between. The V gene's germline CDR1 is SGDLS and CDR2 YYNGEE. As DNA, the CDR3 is TGTGCCAGCAGCGTAGGACAGAGCCTAGCCTACGAGCAGTACTTC. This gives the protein CASSVGQSLAYEQYF. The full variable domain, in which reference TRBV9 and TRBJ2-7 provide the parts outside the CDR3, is DSGVTQTPKHLITATGQRVTLRCSPRSGDLSVYWYQQSLDQGLQFLIQYYNGEERAKGNILERFSAQQFPDLHSELNLSSLELGDSALYFCASSVGQSLAYEQYFGPGTRLTVT.

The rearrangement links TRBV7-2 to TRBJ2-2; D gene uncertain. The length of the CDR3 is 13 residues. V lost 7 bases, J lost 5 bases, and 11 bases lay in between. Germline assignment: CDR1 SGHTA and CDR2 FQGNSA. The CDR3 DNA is TGTGCCAGCACCACTCTATCTACCGGGGAGCTGTTTTTT. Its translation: CASTTLSTGELFF.

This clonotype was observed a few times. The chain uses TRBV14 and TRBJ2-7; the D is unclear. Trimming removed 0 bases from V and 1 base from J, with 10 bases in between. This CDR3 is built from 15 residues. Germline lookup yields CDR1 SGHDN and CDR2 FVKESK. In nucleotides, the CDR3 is TGTGCCAGCAGCCAAGATTGGGCCCGTTCCTACGAGCAGTACTTC. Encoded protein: CASSQDWARSYEQYF. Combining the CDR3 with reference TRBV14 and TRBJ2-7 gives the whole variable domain EAGVTQFPSHSVIEKGQTVTLRCDPISGHDNLYWYRRVMGKEIKFLLHFVKESKQDESGMPNNRFLAERTGGTYSTLKVQPAELEDSGVYFCASSQDWARSYEQYFGPGTRLTVT.

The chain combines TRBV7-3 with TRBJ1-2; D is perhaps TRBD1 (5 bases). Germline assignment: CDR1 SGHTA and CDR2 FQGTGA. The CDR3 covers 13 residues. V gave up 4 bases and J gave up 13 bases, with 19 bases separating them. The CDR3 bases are TGTGCCAGCAGCTCAAATGGGGTACAGGCCGTCACCTTC. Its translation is CASSSNGVQAVTF.

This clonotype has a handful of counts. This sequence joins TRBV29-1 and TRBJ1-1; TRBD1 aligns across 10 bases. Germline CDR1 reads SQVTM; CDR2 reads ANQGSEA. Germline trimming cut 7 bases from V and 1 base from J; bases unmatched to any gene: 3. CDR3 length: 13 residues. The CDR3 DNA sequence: TGCAGCGCTTGGACAGGGGGGAACACTGAAGCTTTCTTT. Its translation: CSAWTGGNTEAFF.